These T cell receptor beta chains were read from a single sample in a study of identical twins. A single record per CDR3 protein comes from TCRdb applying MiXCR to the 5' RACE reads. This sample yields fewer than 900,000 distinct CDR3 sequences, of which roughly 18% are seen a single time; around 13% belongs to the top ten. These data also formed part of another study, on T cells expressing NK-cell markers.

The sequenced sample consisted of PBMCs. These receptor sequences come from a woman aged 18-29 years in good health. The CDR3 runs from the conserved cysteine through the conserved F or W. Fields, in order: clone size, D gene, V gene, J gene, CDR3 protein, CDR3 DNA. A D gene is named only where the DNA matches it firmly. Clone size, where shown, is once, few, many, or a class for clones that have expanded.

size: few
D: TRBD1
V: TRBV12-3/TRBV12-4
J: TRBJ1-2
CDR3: CASSWGQSQDYGYTF
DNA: TGTGCCAGCAGTTGGGGACAGTCCCAGGACTATGGCTACACCTTC

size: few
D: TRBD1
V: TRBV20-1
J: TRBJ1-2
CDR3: CSARRTGTGYTF
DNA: TGCAGTGCCCGTCGGACAGGGACCGGCTACACCTTC

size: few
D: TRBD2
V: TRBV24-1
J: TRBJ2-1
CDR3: CATSEAGRTSNEQFF
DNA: TGTGCCACCAGTGAAGCGGGACGGACAAGTAATGAGCAGTTCTTC

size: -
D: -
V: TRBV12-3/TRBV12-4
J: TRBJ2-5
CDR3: CASSRVFETQYF
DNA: TGTGCCAGCAGTAGGGTTTTTGAGACCCAGTACTTC

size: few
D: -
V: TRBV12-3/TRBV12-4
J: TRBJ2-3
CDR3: CASSFFGESTDTQYF
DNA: TGTGCCAGCAGTTTTTTCGGAGAAAGCACAGATACGCAGTATTTT

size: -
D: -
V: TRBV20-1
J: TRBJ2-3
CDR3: CSAREGSGTDTQYF
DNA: TGCAGTGCTAGGGAGGGTTCCGGGACAGATACGCAGTATTTT

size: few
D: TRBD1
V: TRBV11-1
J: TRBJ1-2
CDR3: CASSLALKRGTGGHGYTF
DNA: TGTGCCAGCAGCTTAGCGCTCAAAAGGGGGACAGGGGGCCATGGCTACACCTTC

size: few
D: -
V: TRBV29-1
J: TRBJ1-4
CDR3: CSAWGGTEKLFF
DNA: TGCAGCGCGTGGGGGGGGACGGAAAAACTGTTTTTT

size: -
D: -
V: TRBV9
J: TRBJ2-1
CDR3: CASSGIGEYYEQFF
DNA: TGTGCCAGCAGCGGGATAGGAGAGTACTATGAGCAGTTCTTC

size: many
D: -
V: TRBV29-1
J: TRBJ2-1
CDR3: CSVEGEEYNEQFF
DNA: TGCAGCGTTGAAGGAGAGGAGTACAATGAGCAGTTCTTC

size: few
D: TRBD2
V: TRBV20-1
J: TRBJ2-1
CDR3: CSAIPTSGAYNEQFF
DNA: TGCAGTGCTATCCCGACTAGCGGGGCATACAATGAGCAGTTCTTC

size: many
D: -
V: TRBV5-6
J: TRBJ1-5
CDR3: CASSFAGAGGQPQHF
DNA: TGTGCCAGCAGCTTCGCAGGGGCAGGCGGTCAGCCCCAGCATTTT

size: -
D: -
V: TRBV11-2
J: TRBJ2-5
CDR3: CASSLAWRTGETQYF
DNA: TGTGCCAGCAGCTTAGCGTGGAGGACCGGGGAGACCCAGTACTTC

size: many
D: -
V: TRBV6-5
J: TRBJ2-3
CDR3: CASSSSSDRVSTDTQYF
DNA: TGTGCCAGCAGTTCTAGTTCCGATCGGGTGAGCACAGATACGCAGTATTTT

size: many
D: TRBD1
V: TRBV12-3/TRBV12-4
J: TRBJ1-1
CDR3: CASSPRVGGAGTEAFF
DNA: TGTGCCAGCAGTCCCCGGGTAGGGGGCGCCGGCACTGAAGCTTTCTTT

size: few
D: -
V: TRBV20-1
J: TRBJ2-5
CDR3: CSANGQSRETQYF
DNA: TGCAGTGCAAACGGACAATCCCGAGAGACCCAGTACTTC

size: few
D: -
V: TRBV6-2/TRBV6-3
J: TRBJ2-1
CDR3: CASSYQRAAPNEQFF
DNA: TGTGCCAGCAGTTACCAGCGGGCCGCGCCCAATGAGCAGTTCTTC

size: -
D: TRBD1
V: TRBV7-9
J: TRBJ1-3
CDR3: CASSPPGQGKNTIYF
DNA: TGTGCCAGCAGCCCACCCGGACAGGGAAAAAACACCATATATTTT

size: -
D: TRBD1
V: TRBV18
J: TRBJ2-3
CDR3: CASSPRDRAVTDTQYF
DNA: TGTGCCAGCTCACCACGGGACAGGGCGGTCACAGATACGCAGTATTTT

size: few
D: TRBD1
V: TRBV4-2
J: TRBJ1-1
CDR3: CASSQPQGANTEAFF
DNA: TGTGCCAGCAGCCAACCACAGGGGGCCAACACTGAAGCTTTCTTT

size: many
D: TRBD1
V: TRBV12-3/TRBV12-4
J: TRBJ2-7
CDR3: CASSPTTGTAYEQYF
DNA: TGTGCCAGCAGTCCTACGACAGGGACCGCCTACGAGCAGTACTTC

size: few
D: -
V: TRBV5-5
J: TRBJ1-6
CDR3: CASSLWGNHSPLHF
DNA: TGTGCCAGCAGCTTGTGGGGGAATCATTCACCCCTCCACTTT